Each of the 32 T cell receptor beta chains below was sequenced from the same sample in a study of blood T cells in healthy people across ages. The authors ran a second PCR of roughly 6 to 12 cycles using a sample-barcoded 5' primer and a J-beta primer mix. TCRdb used MiXCR to reprocess the 5' RACE reads, holding one entry per CDR3 protein. The table has around 870,000 distinct CDR3 sequences, 29% seen once. Sequenced material: blood. The receptors originated from a woman aged 80 or older in good health.

The table lists this clonotype with many counts. V gene TRBV14 combines with J gene TRBJ2-5; 11 bases agree with TRBD2. The V and J ends lost 4 bases and 4 bases, in that order; junction bases with no gene match: 5. This CDR3 is built from 15 residues. Germline V lookup: CDR1 SGHDN, CDR2 FVKESK. The CDR3, as DNA: TGTGCCAGCAGCCCGGGACTAGCGGTTGGAGAGACCCAGTACTTC. Residues: CASSPGLAVGETQYF.

The chain is built from TRBV10-3 and TRBJ2-5, with D tentatively TRBD2 (6 bases). The germline V and J ends were trimmed by 6 bases and 8 bases, with 19 bases remaining between them. The germline V gene has CDR1 ENHRY and CDR2 SYGVKD. The CDR3 extends over 14 amino acids. Here the CDR3 reads CAIREGPGAETQYF. CDR3 nucleotides: TGTGCCATCAGGGAGGGACCGGGAGCTGAAACCCAGTACTTC.

This clonotype has ten or more counts. The V gene is TRBV20-1, the J gene TRBJ2-1; 7 positions match TRBD2. The CDR3 spans 17 residues. In germline, CDR1 is DFQATT, CDR2 SNEGSKA (reference sequence). V shed 1 base and J 0 bases; nucleotides not matched to a gene: 9. CDR3 in DNA: TGCAGTGCTAGAGTCTCCGGGGGGACTGACTCCTACAATGAGCAGTTCTTC. Protein product: CSARVSGGTDSYNEQFF.

This clonotype was recorded at least ten times. The rearrangement links TRBV6-5 to TRBJ2-7; 7 positions match TRBD1. CDR3 length: 13 residues. CDR1 and CDR2 (germline): MNHEY, SVGAGI. With 6 bases clipped from V and 5 bases from J, the junction kept 7 bases outside the gene matches. DNA of the CDR3: TGTGCCAGCAGGAACGACAGGGTTCACGAGCAGTACTTC. It specifies CASRNDRVHEQYF.

The chain is built from TRBV30 and TRBJ1-5; 8 nucleotides agree with TRBD1. The CDR3 totals 13 residues. The V gene end was trimmed by 3 bases and the J gene end by 2 bases; junction bases not matched to a gene: 0. Germline CDR1 GTSNPN, CDR2 SVGIG (reference sequence). The CDR3 spells CAWRQGGNQPQHF. For the CDR3, the DNA is TGTGCCTGGAGACAGGGGGGCAATCAGCCCCAGCATTTT. The full variable domain, rest sourced from reference TRBV30 and TRBJ1-5, is SQTIHQWPATLVQPVGSPLSLECTVEGTSNPNLYWYRQAAGRGLQLLFYSVGIGQISSEVPQNLSASRPQDRQFILSSKKLLLSDSGFYLCAWRQGGNQPQHFGDGTRLSIL.

V gene TRBV28 combines with J gene TRBJ2-5; the match to TRBD2 covers 8 bases. The CDR3 totals 15 residues. The germline V gene has CDR1 MDHEN and CDR2 SYDVKM. J lost 1 base, V lost 3 bases, and 4 bases had no gene match. DNA of the CDR3: TGTGCCAGCAGTTTCGGGGGGGATATCCAAGAGACCCAGTACTTC. Its protein is CASSFGGDIQETQYF.

This clonotype was counted ten times or more. V and J are TRBV4-2 and TRBJ2-3; 8 nucleotides align to TRBD2. This CDR3 region has 16 residues. J was trimmed by 2 bases and V by 2 bases; bases with no gene match: 6. Germline lookup yields CDR1 LGHNA and CDR2 YNFKEQ. For the CDR3, the DNA is TGTGCCAGCAGCCAACTAGCGGGCGTTTCCACAGATACGCAGTATTTT. As protein: CASSQLAGVSTDTQYF.

The chain has TRBV28 and TRBJ2-1; the match to TRBD2 covers 13 bases. V trimming: 6 bases; J trimming: 8 bases; junction bases outside the gene matches: 13. The CDR3 spans 17 residues. CDR1 and CDR2 (germline): MDHEN, SYDVKM. The CDR3 DNA reads TGTGCCAGCAGACTAAGAATAACTAGCGGGAGGGCGGATGAGCAGTTCTTC. It is translated as CASRLRITSGRADEQFF.

The V and J genes are TRBV5-1 and TRBJ1-2, with D maybe TRBD1 (6 bases). CDR3 length: 14 amino acids. Trimming took 2 bases from V and 6 from J, leaving 14 bases between them. CDR1 and CDR2 (germline): SGHRS, YFSETQ. The CDR3 reads CASSFKQGKDGYTF. The CDR3 bases are TGCGCCAGCAGCTTTAAACAGGGAAAGGATGGCTACACCTTC.

This clonotype was seen a handful of times. The V call is TRBV20-1, the J call TRBJ1-2; tentative D call: TRBD1 (5 bases). V gave up 4 bases and J gave up 5 bases, with 14 bases separating them. The V gene's germline CDR1 is DFQATT and CDR2 SNEGSKA (reference sequence). The CDR3 totals 13 residues. The CDR3 region has the DNA TGCAGTGCTATATTGCCCCGGGGGTATGGCTACACCTTC. This translates into CSAILPRGYGYTF.

This clonotype was counted once. The chain is built from TRBV2 and TRBJ2-2; 10 bases fit TRBD1. From germline, CDR1 is SNHLY and CDR2 FYNNEI. The CDR3 sequence is 15 residues long. Germline trimming cut 6 bases from V and 6 bases from J; bases unmatched to any gene: 7. The CDR3 protein is CASSVTGTGAGELFF. CDR3 bases: TGTGCCAGCAGCGTCACCGGGACAGGGGCCGGGGAGCTGTTTTTT.

This clonotype was seen more than once but under ten times. This chain links TRBV30 with TRBJ1-5; D is perhaps TRBD1 (5 bases). Trimming removed 5 bases from V and 4 bases from J, with 12 bases in between. The germline V gene encodes CDR1 GTSNPN and CDR2 SVGIG (reference sequence). The length of the CDR3 is 13 residues. CDR3 nucleotides: TGTGCCTGGGCACCGGGACCAAATCAGCCCCAGCATTTT. This codes for CAWAPGPNQPQHF.

This clonotype was seen a handful of times. This sequence joins TRBV13 and TRBJ2-5, with TRBD2 identical over 12 bases. The ends lost 1 base at V and 5 bases at J; junction bases unmatched: 5. The CDR3 runs 16 residues. CDR1 is PRHDT, CDR2 FYEKMQ, per germline (reference sequence). The CDR3 DNA sequence: TGTGCCAGCAGCTTAGATAGGACTAGCGGGGCGGAGACCCAGTACTTC. Translation gives CASSLDRTSGAETQYF.

This clonotype showed up many times. In DNA, the CDR3 is TGTGCCAGCAGTGAATCCGTCGCGGGGGGTCGAGATACGCAGTATTTT. Translation: CASSESVAGGRDTQYF. The V and J genes are TRBV6-1 and TRBJ2-3; 8 positions match TRBD2. Germline V gene data show CDR1 as MNHNS and CDR2 as SASEGT. The CDR3 runs 16 residues. Losses at the gene ends were 2 bases for V and 5 bases for J; bases not matched to a gene: 9.

A word on this clonotype: This may be a read error, as it is one base from a much larger clone. The V and J genes are TRBV20-1 and TRBJ1-4; D is undetermined. CDR1 is DFQATT, CDR2 SNEGSKA, per germline (reference sequence). CDR3 length equals 14 residues. For the CDR3, the DNA is TGCAGTACTAGTCGGGCGGCAACTAATGAAAAACTGTTTTTT. Translated: CSTSRAATNEKLFF.

Regarding this clonotype: A much larger clonotype is one base distant, so this may be a read error. V usage is TRBV7-2 and J usage is TRBJ2-5; 8 positions agree with TRBD1. The junction had 16 bases not matched to a gene; V was cut back by 5 bases and J by 11 bases. The germline gives CDR1 SGHTA, CDR2 FQGNSA. CDR3 length: 15 residues. CDR3 sequence reads: CASSKQDRVGNEQYF. The CDR3 nucleotides are TGTGCCAGCAGCAAACAGGACAGGGTCGGGAATGAGCAGTACTTC.

A remark on this clonotype: Sequence at one end of the junction differs from germline and may be a read error. The CDR3 nucleotides read TGTGCCAGCATCACTAGAGGGAGAACAGATATGCAGTATTTT. It specifies CASITRGRTDMQYF. The J gene is TRBJ2-3, the V gene TRBV12-3 or TRBV12-4, with D perhaps matching TRBD2 (5 bases). The CDR3 has 14 amino acids.

This clonotype was counted ten times or more. V is TRBV9 and J is TRBJ1-6; TRBD1 matches at 9 bases. The V gene's germline CDR1 is SGDLS and CDR2 YYNGEE. This CDR3 has 15 amino acids. The V and J ends lost 5 bases and 7 bases, in that order; junction bases with no gene match: 7. CDR3 protein: CASSLGQGKNSPLHF. The DNA for the CDR3 is TGTGCCAGCAGTCTAGGACAGGGGAAAAATTCACCCCTCCACTTT.

The chain joins TRBV7-2 to TRBJ2-7; the D call may be TRBD1 or TRBD2 (6 bases each). Trimming stripped 1 base from V and 3 bases from J, with 13 bases between. The CDR3 extends over 15 amino acids. Germline V gene sequence: CDR1 SGHTA, CDR2 FQGNSA. The CDR3 loop reads CASSLGSGANYEQYF. The CDR3 DNA is TGTGCCAGCAGCTTAGGTTCGGGGGCGAACTACGAGCAGTACTTC. The complete variable domain, with remaining parts taken from reference TRBV7-2 and TRBJ2-7, reads GAGVSQSPSNKVTEKGKDVELRCDPISGHTALYWYRQSLGQGLEFLIYFQGNSAPDKSGLPSDRFSAERTGGSVSTLTIQRTQQEDSAVYLCASSLGSGANYEQYFGPGTRLTVT.

In its sample, this clonotype was seen many times. V gene TRBV7-7 combines with J gene TRBJ2-1; 9 nucleotides match TRBD1. CDR1 and CDR2 (germline): SSHAT, FNYEAQ (reference sequence). The CDR3 spans 13 residues. V shed 4 bases and J 6 bases; nucleotides not matched to a gene: 1. CDR3 residues: CASSWGQGNEQFF. The CDR3 bases are TGTGCCAGCAGCTGGGGACAGGGCAATGAGCAGTTCTTC.

This clonotype was recorded a few times. V gene TRBV20-1 combines with J gene TRBJ1-5, with 8 bases fitting TRBD1. Looked up from germline, CDR1 is DFQATT and CDR2 is SNEGSKA (reference sequence). The V segment lost 0 bases and the J segment 3 bases; nucleotides outside the gene matches: 7. This CDR3 contains 16 residues. CDR3: CSARDTGTGYNQPQHF. CDR3 nucleotides: TGCAGTGCTAGAGATACCGGGACAGGTTACAATCAGCCCCAGCATTTT.

A few counts support this clonotype. The rearrangement joins TRBV20-1 to TRBJ1-2; 8 bases are a match to TRBD1. The germline V gene has CDR1 DFQATT and CDR2 SNEGSKA (reference sequence). The V segment lost 2 bases and the J segment 1 base; nucleotides outside the gene matches: 3. The CDR3 covers 14 residues. CDR3 residues: CSARQGADNYGYTF. The CDR3, as DNA: TGCAGTGCTAGACAGGGGGCTGATAACTATGGCTACACCTTC.

This clonotype came up a few times. The V and J genes are TRBV4-3 and TRBJ2-2; 7 bases agree with TRBD1. The CDR3 extends over 17 amino acids. In germline, CDR1 is LGHNA, CDR2 YSLEER. Trimming cost V 4 bases and J 0 bases; bases outside gene matches: 8. DNA of the CDR3: TGCGCCAGCAGCCTCTCAGGGGGACGGGCGAACACCGGGGAGCTGTTTTTT. Protein product: CASSLSGGRANTGELFF.

This clonotype occurred many times. The chain combines TRBV29-1 with TRBJ2-5; 9 bases line up with TRBD1. CDR1 SQVTM and CDR2 ANQGSEA come from the germline V gene. CDR3 length: 12 residues. Unmatched junction bases numbered 4, after V lost 7 bases and J lost 4 bases. CDR3 sequence: CSETDRGETQYF. In nucleotides, the CDR3 is TGCAGCGAAACGGACAGGGGAGAGACCCAGTACTTC.

This clonotype has a count of ten or more. The rearrangement links TRBV28 to TRBJ2-1; perhaps TRBD2 as D (6 bases). The CDR3 length is 16 residues. The V gene lost 3 bases and the J gene lost 9 bases, with 21 bases spanning the gap. The V gene's germline CDR1 is MDHEN and CDR2 SYDVKM. CDR3 sequence reads: CASSFWAHYGGGEQFF. The CDR3 bases are TGTGCCAGCAGTTTTTGGGCCCATTACGGGGGTGGTGAGCAGTTCTTC.

This clonotype was detected only a few times. The chain combines TRBV18 with TRBJ1-1; 12 bases map to TRBD1. The germline V gene encodes CDR1 KGHSH and CDR2 LQKENI. V shed 4 bases and J 5 bases; nucleotides not matched to a gene: 5. The CDR3 is made up of 15 amino acids. The CDR3 here is CASSQPGQGATEAFF. The CDR3 coding sequence is TGTGCCAGCTCACAACCGGGACAGGGGGCAACTGAAGCTTTCTTT.

In regard to this clonotype: A much larger clone lies a single base off, so this may be a read error. The rearrangement uses TRBV20-1 and TRBJ1-2; D unclear. The germline V gene has CDR1 DFQATT and CDR2 SNEGSKA (reference sequence). Trimming removed 2 bases from V and 5 bases from J, with 18 bases in between. CDR3 length: 15 residues. CDR3: CSARPVGLTNYGYTF. The CDR3 DNA sequence: TGCAGTGCTAGACCAGTCGGCCTAACGAATTATGGCTACACCTTC.

The chain combines TRBV5-1 with TRBJ1-1; 7 nucleotides agree with TRBD1. Trimming removed 4 bases from V and 11 bases from J; junction bases left unmatched: 17. CDR1 SGHRS and CDR2 YFSETQ come from the germline V gene. This CDR3 has 15 residues. The CDR3 DNA sequence: TGCGCCAGCAGCCTAGACAGGGTGGGAACCCAGGGGGCTTTCTTT. Amino acids: CASSLDRVGTQGAFF.

To note about this clonotype: This may stem from a read error, because a much larger clone lies one nucleotide away. This chain connects TRBV6-6 to TRBJ1-6; a possible D gene is TRBD1 (5 bases). The CDR3 spans 17 residues. The V gene's germline CDR1 is MNHNY and CDR2 SVGAGI (reference sequence). CDR3 protein: CASSLPISGTDNSSLHF. The CDR3 DNA follows: TGTGCCAGCAGTTTACCGATCTCAGGGACGGATAATTCATCCCTCCACTTT.

Ten or more counts support this clonotype. This chain links TRBV20-1 with TRBJ2-5; 7 positions match TRBD1. CDR1 is DFQATT and CDR2 is SNEGSKA in the germline V gene (reference sequence). The CDR3 length is 14 residues. V shed 3 bases, J shed 1 base, and the junction held 5 bases outside the gene matches. Written as DNA, the CDR3 is TGCAGTGCTAGCGGACAGGTCCGCCAAGAGACCCAGTACTTC. Translation gives CSASGQVRQETQYF.

This chain joins TRBV20-1 and TRBJ2-7, with 10 bases lining up with TRBD2. V was pared by 3 bases and J by 1 base, with 3 bases of the junction left unmatched. This CDR3 has 14 amino acids. CDR1 and CDR2 from the germline V gene are DFQATT and SNEGSKA (reference sequence). CDR3 sequence: CSASPGLASYEQYF. CDR3 DNA sequence: TGCAGTGCTAGTCCGGGACTAGCGTCCTACGAGCAGTACTTC.

A note on this clonotype: A much more abundant neighbour one base away suggests this may be a read error. The chain joins TRBV6-2 or TRBV6-3 to TRBJ2-7; D is possibly TRBD2 (6 bases). Between the trimmed V and J ends, which lost 2 bases and 4 bases, there was a span of 12 bases. Germline loops: CDR1 MNHEY, CDR2 SVGEGT. The CDR3 length is 14 residues. Here the CDR3 reads CASSYRRTTYEQYF. The CDR3, as DNA: TGTGCCAGCAGTTACAGGCGGACTACTTACGAGCAGTACTTC.